The present TCR beta chain was sequenced within a study of TIL therapy for anti-PD-1-resistant metastatic lung cancer. Study summary: Tumors had a median PD-L1 proportion score of roughly 5.7%. Tumors carried a median 1.5 non-synonymous mutations per megabase. The study, taken as a whole, reports: Many TIL product clones were absent from baseline tumor, suggesting clonal contraction.

This clone was counted only a few times. Its antigen is as yet unknown. This was the immunoSEQ v3 assay. Sequencing used immunoSEQ multiplex PCR; TCRdb keeps in-frame clones, though not all of them. In the table there are 6,000 or so clones, around 60% of which are singletons. Germline lookup yields CDR1 SEHNR and CDR2 FQNEAQ (reference sequence). V was cut by 5 bases and J by 4 bases, with 24 bases left in between. CDR3 length equals 18 residues. Time point here: pre-treatment sample, taken before nivolumab and TIL therapy. Pleural nodules or supraclavicular lymph nodes made up most of the excised metastases sampled. Tumors were harvested before any PD-1/PD-L1 blockade.

The genes are TRBV7-9 and TRBJ2-1; weak D call: TRBD2 (5 bases). The TCR was taken from a person between 25 and 79 years old with non-small cell lung cancer. Sample: tumor tissue, taken at baseline. Here the CDR3 DNA reads TGTGCCAGCAGCCCCCCCGCAGCTAGCCGGAAGAATTACAATGAGCAGTTCTTC. It codes for CASSPPAASRKNYNEQFF.